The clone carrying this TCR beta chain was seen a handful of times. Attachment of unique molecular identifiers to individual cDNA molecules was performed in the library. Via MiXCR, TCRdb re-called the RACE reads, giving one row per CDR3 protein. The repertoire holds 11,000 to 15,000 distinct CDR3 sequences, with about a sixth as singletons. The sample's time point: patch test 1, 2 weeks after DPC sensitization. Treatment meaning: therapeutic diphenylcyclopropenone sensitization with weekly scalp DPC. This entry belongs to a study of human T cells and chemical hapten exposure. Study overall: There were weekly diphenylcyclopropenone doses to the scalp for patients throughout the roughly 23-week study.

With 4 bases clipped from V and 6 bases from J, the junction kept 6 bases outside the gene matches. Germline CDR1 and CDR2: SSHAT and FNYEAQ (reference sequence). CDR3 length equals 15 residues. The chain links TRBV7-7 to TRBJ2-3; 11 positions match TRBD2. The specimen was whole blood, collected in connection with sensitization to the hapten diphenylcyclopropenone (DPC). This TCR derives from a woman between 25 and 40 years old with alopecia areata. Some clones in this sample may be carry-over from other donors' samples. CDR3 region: CASSSTSGKGDTQYF. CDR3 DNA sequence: TGTGCCAGCAGCTCGACTAGCGGGAAGGGGGATACGCAGTATTTT.